The rows below give T cell receptor beta chains drawn from one sample of a study of T cells in Graves' hyperthyroidism and ophthalmopathy. One entry per CDR3 protein, called by TCRdb with MiXCR from the multiplex PCR reads. The table includes more than 650,000 distinct CDR3 sequences, about 15% detected once. The sequencing input was blood. The origin of the receptors is a woman aged 18-29 years with Graves' hyperthyroidism. Both conserved end residues are part of each CDR3. The order of the fields is V gene, D gene, J gene, clone size, CDR3 DNA, CDR3 protein. A D gene is named only where the DNA matches it firmly. Part of the rows lack a size; the others show once, few, many or a class for expanded clones.

TRBV7-9	.	TRBJ2-5	many	TGTGCCAGCAGCTTATCGAGCGGAGGAGGGGAGACCCAGTACTTC	CASSLSSGGGETQYF
TRBV20-1	TRBD1	TRBJ2-7	many	TGCAGTGCTAGGCCCTACGGGACAGGGTCCTACGAGCAGTACTTC	CSARPYGTGSYEQYF
TRBV4-1	.	TRBJ2-1	.	TGCGCCAGCAGCCAAGCCCCCCGGGACAATGAGCAGTTCTTC	CASSQAPRDNEQFF
TRBV20-1	TRBD2	TRBJ2-7	.	TGCAGTGCTAGAGATCGCCAGCGGGGGACCTACGAGCAGTACTTC	CSARDRQRGTYEQYF
TRBV30	TRBD2	TRBJ2-1	many	TGTGCCTGGAGTAGGATCGCGGGAGGGCGAAATGAGCAGTTCTTC	CAWSRIAGGRNEQFF
TRBV4-2	.	TRBJ2-6	few	TGTGCCAGCAGCCAAGACGTAGACGCTGGGGCCAACGTCCTGACTTTC	CASSQDVDAGANVLTF
TRBV6-5	TRBD1	TRBJ1-6	many	TGTGCCAGCAGTTACACCGGGACAGGGGTCTCACCCCTCCACTTT	CASSYTGTGVSPLHF
TRBV15	.	TRBJ2-5	.	TGTGCCACCAGCAGAGCCGGAAAACCCCAAGAGACCCAGTACTTC	CATSRAGKPQETQYF
TRBV7-9	TRBD2	TRBJ2-7	.	TGTGCCAGCAGCGTCTCCGGGACTACCTCCTACGAGCAGTACTTC	CASSVSGTTSYEQYF
TRBV19	.	TRBJ1-5	few	TGTGCCAGTAGTATAGCATGGGGGTTCAATCAGCCCCAGCATTTT	CASSIAWGFNQPQHF
TRBV29-1	TRBD2	TRBJ2-1	few	TGCAGCGTCAGACCAACTAGCGGGAGGGTAAATGAGCAGTTCTTC	CSVRPTSGRVNEQFF
TRBV6-1	TRBD2	TRBJ2-3	.	TGTGCCAGCAGTTTTCTAGCGGAGGCGCAAGATACGCAGTATTTT	CASSFLAEAQDTQYF
TRBV28	.	TRBJ1-2	.	TGTGCCAGCACTCCGGCGCTTTTCGGGGGGGAACCCCATGGCTACACCTTC	CASTPALFGGEPHGYTF
TRBV7-9	.	TRBJ2-3	few	TGTGCCAGCAGCTTAGCCCGCACCGGGACTGCTACAGATACGCAGTATTTT	CASSLARTGTATDTQYF
TRBV27	TRBD1	TRBJ2-7	.	TGTGCCAGCAGTTTTAGTACAGGGGGCTTCTCCTACGAGCAGTACTTC	CASSFSTGGFSYEQYF
TRBV2	TRBD2	TRBJ2-5	.	TGTGCCAGCAGCCAAACACTAGCGACCCAAGAGACCCAGTACTTC	CASSQTLATQETQYF
TRBV7-9	.	TRBJ1-5	.	TGTGCCAGCAGGGCAAGTAGCAATCAGCCCCAGCATTTT	CASRASSNQPQHF
TRBV7-8	TRBD1	TRBJ2-3	many	TGTGCCAGCAGCTTACGACAGGGGGGGATTAGCACAGATACGCAGTATTTT	CASSLRQGGISTDTQYF